This T cell receptor beta chain was identified during a study of cytotoxic CD8 clonotypes in ibrutinib-treated CLL. For the study at large: Sequenced samples delivered averages of some 260,000 productive templates and some 93,000 productive rearrangements. General study results and limits: A difference in sampling times existed between sustained-remission and progressing patients.

Some clones are missing from TCRdb's copy, which holds only in-frame ones; the method was immunoSEQ multiplex PCR. The sample shows around 300,000 clones, about 77% of them seen only once. This CDR3 has 14 residues. Per the germline V gene, CDR1 is MNHEY and CDR2 is SMNVEV (reference sequence). V lost 5 bases and J 4 bases, leaving 14 bases between the germline ends. The TCR beta libraries used 2 to 2.5 micrograms of genomic DNA that came from cryopreserved PBMCs. About this clone itself: Its antigen is as yet unknown.

The clonotype comes from a human donor with chronic lymphocytic leukemia. The V call is TRBV27, the J call TRBJ1-1; D not resolved. Here the sequenced sample was PBMCs, taken before ibrutinib treatment. CDR3 loop: CASSPTNWGTEAFF. In DNA, the CDR3 is TGTGCCAGCAGTCCAACAAATTGGGGCACTGAAGCTTTCTTT.